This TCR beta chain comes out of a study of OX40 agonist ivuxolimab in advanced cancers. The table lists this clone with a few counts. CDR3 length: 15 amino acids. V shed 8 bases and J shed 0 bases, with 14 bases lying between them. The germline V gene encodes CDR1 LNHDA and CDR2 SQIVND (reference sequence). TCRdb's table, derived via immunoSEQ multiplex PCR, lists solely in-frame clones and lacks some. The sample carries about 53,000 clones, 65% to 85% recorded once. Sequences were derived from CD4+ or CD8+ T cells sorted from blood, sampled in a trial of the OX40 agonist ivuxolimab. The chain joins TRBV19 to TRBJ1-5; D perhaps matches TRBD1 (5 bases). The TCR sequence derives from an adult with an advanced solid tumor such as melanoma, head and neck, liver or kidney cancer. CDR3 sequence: CASWDGWSSNQPQHF. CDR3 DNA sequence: TGTGCCAGTTGGGACGGGTGGAGTAGCAATCAGCCCCAGCATTTT.